The rows below give T cell receptor beta chains drawn from one sample of a study of Graves' ophthalmopathy and Graves' hyperthyroidism. TCRdb ran MiXCR on the multiplex PCR reads and lists one entry per CDR3 protein. The sample consists of 240,000 or so distinct CDR3 sequences, about 47% of them appearing once. Material for sequencing was peripheral blood. All receptors come from an adult man with Graves' ophthalmopathy. Each CDR3 is given with its conserved first and last residue. The order of the fields is D gene, clone size, V gene, J gene, CDR3 DNA, CDR3 protein. The D gene is left open where the match is weak. Size values are once, few and many counts, or a class for expanded clones, and some rows have none.

>TRBD1|few|TRBV7-9|TRBJ1-6
TGTGCCAGCAGCTTCGCGACAGGGGATCAACACGGGGATTCACCCCTCCACTTT
CASSFATGDQHGDSPLHF
>NA|once|TRBV28|TRBJ1-5
TGTGCCAGCAGGTACCCCGGACAGCCAAATCAGCCCCAGCATTTT
CASRYPGQPNQPQHF
>TRBD1|few|TRBV19|TRBJ1-4
TGTGCCAGTAGGCCGGGACAGGTGGCTGAAAAACTGTTTTTT
CASRPGQVAEKLFF
>NA|NA|TRBV5-8|TRBJ2-7
TGCGCCAGCAGCCCCGGGTTCCAGAGCGGCTACGAGCAGTACTTC
CASSPGFQSGYEQYF
>NA|NA|TRBV2|TRBJ1-2
TGTGCCAGCAGAGCCACTAGACAGGAAGAGGAAGGCTACACCTTC
CASRATRQEEEGYTF
>NA|few|TRBV6-5|TRBJ1-5
TGTGCCAGCAGTCCGACAAGGCCGGGTCAGCCCCAGCATTTT
CASSPTRPGQPQHF
>TRBD1|NA|TRBV5-1|TRBJ1-4
TGCGCCAGCAGGTCGTATCGGGACAGGGGTGAAAAACTGTTTTTT
CASRSYRDRGEKLFF
>TRBD1|NA|TRBV12-3/TRBV12-4|TRBJ1-1
TGTGCCAGCAGTCCCGACAGGGCTACGAACACTGAAGCTTTCTTT
CASSPDRATNTEAFF
>NA|few|TRBV10-3|TRBJ1-5
TGTGCCATCAGTCCCCGGGGGGATAGCAATCAGCCCCAGCATTTT
CAISPRGDSNQPQHF
>NA|NA|TRBV6-5|TRBJ1-6
TGTGCCAGCGGAGGCGGAGATATAGGGGGTTCACCCCTCCACTTT
CASGGGDIGGSPLHF
>NA|NA|TRBV6-6|TRBJ1-1
TGTGCCAGCAGTTACTCTAGCGGAGGGAGGGCTTTCTTT
CASSYSSGGRAFF